The next 11 T cell receptor beta chains were all read from a single sample in a study of T cell responses to AZD1222 COVID-19 vaccine. Only in-frame clones appear in the TCRdb table, and some are missing; sequencing was by immunoSEQ multiplex PCR. The table has around 130,000 clones, around 84% seen once. This sample comprised peripheral blood, obtained on day 0 of AZD1222 vaccination. The source is an adult in good health.

A few counts support this clone. The chain links TRBV6-5 to TRBJ2-3, with 13 bases identical to TRBD2. The CDR3 is 15 amino acids. Germline trimming cut 6 bases from V and 6 bases from J; bases unmatched to any gene: 6. The V gene's germline CDR1 is MNHEY and CDR2 SVGAGI. CDR3 protein: CASRGTSGVKDTQYF. DNA for the CDR3: TGTGCCAGCAGGGGGACTAGCGGGGTGAAGGATACGCAGTATTTT.

CDR3 nucleotides: TGTGCCAGCAGTTTAGGGGCACAAGAGACCCAGTACTTC. Its translation is CASSLGAQETQYF. V usage is TRBV28 and J usage is TRBJ2-5, with D tentatively TRBD1 (5 bases). CDR3 length: 13 residues. Germline CDR1 is MDHEN and CDR2 is SYDVKM. V was shortened by 2 bases and J by 2 bases, with 6 bases between the two germline ends.

This clone occurred once. This rearrangement joins TRBV7-9 to TRBJ1-5, with 9 bases lining up with TRBD1. Germline lookup yields CDR1 SEHNR and CDR2 FQNEAQ (reference sequence). With 10 bases clipped from V and 2 bases from J, the junction kept 3 bases outside the gene matches. This CDR3 comprises 13 residues. CDR3 nucleotide sequence: TGTGCCATGGGGGACAGGGGCAATCAGCCCCAGCATTTT. It codes for CAMGDRGNQPQHF.

The CDR3 coding sequence is TGTGCCAGCAGTGACTCGATAGGGGCGCGAGGCTACACCTTC. Encoded protein: CASSDSIGARGYTF. The chain is built from TRBV6-4 and TRBJ1-2; D perhaps matches TRBD1 (5 bases). V lost 0 bases to trimming and J lost 8 bases, with 13 bases between them. Germline V gene data show CDR1 as MRHNA and CDR2 as SNTAGT. CDR3 length: 14 residues.

V is TRBV19 and J is TRBJ2-2; 9 nucleotides match TRBD1. The CDR3 contains 14 residues. CDR1 and CDR2 from the germline V gene are LNHDA and SQIVND (reference sequence). V dropped 9 bases and J dropped 0; count of bases not matched to a gene: 2. As DNA, the CDR3 is TGTGCCAGCAGGACAGGGGCGAACACCGGGGAGCTGTTTTTT. It translates to CASRTGANTGELFF. The full variable domain, its missing parts supplied by reference TRBV19 and TRBJ2-2, is DGGITQSPKYLFRKEGQNVTLSCEQNLNHDAMYWYRQDPGQGLRLIYYSQIVNDFQKGDIAEGYSVSREKKESFPLTVTSAQKNPTAFYLCASRTGANTGELFFGEGSRLTVL.

CDR3 protein: CASSESSYEQYF. In nucleotides, the CDR3 is TGTGCCAGCAGTGAGAGCTCCTACGAGCAGTACTTC. This chain joins TRBV13 and TRBJ2-7, with D unclear. The CDR3 consists of 12 residues. V dropped 6 bases and J dropped 0 bases, with 6 bases sitting between them. Germline V gene lookup returns CDR1 PRHDT and CDR2 FYEKMQ (reference sequence).

The genes are TRBV27 and TRBJ1-5; D call uncertain. The V gene's germline CDR1 is MNHEY and CDR2 SMNVEV (reference sequence). Deletions cut 5 bases from V and 2 bases from J, with 13 bases between. The CDR3 extends over 15 amino acids. The CDR3 region is CASSARAPGNQPQHF. The CDR3 coding sequence is TGTGCCAGCAGTGCGCGGGCCCCCGGCAATCAGCCCCAGCATTTT.

V gene TRBV4-3 combines with J gene TRBJ1-2; 11 nucleotides line up with TRBD1. The V gene's germline CDR1 is LGHNA and CDR2 YSLEER. CDR3 size: 16 residues. Trimming removed 1 base from V and 4 bases from J; junction bases left unmatched: 5. CDR3 nucleotides: TGCGCCAGCAGCCAAGCGGACAGGGGGCTTCCCTATGGCTACACCTTC. It is translated as CASSQADRGLPYGYTF.

CDR3 coding DNA: TGTGCCAGCAGCTTAGCGGAAGAGGATTCACCCCTCCACTTT. Its protein is CASSLAEEDSPLHF. The chain combines TRBV7-8 with TRBJ1-6; D gene ambiguous. The ends were cut back, 0 bases at V and 8 bases at J, with 8 bases in the middle. From germline, CDR1 is SGHVS and CDR2 FQNEAQ. The CDR3 covers 14 residues.

This chain connects TRBV9 to TRBJ2-7; unclear D gene. The CDR3 spans 14 residues. CDR1 is SGDLS and CDR2 is YYNGEE in the germline V gene. Trimming removed 0 bases at V and 6 bases at J, with 13 bases between. This CDR3 is CASSVGDGGPEQYF. CDR3 in DNA: TGTGCCAGCAGCGTAGGAGACGGTGGGCCCGAGCAGTACTTC. The whole variable domain, remainder taken from reference TRBV9 and TRBJ2-7, is DSGVTQTPKHLITATGQRVTLRCSPRSGDLSVYWYQQSLDQGLQFLIQYYNGEERAKGNILERFSAQQFPDLHSELNLSSLELGDSALYFCASSVGDGGPEQYFGPGTRLTVT.

V and J are TRBV5-1 and TRBJ2-1; no clear D. The CDR3 extends over 17 amino acids. The germline V gene encodes CDR1 SGHRS and CDR2 YFSETQ. V was cut by 0 bases and J by 6 bases, with 19 bases left in between. CDR3 sequence: CASSLAITGARGNEQFF. For the CDR3, the DNA is TGCGCCAGCAGCTTGGCCATAACTGGAGCAAGAGGCAATGAGCAGTTCTTC.